One and the same sample provided the 17 T cell receptor beta chains below, sequenced in a study of blood T cell repertoires in COVID-19 (dated by TCRdb to between 2020 and 2021). The library was generated by the immunoSEQ multiplex PCR assay. Held by TCRdb, this immuneACCESS table contains in-frame sequences only and omits some clones. Under half of the omission traces to an unresolved V gene where checked; the cause of the rest is unknown. Here the sample has about 250,000 clones; approximately 90% occur a single time. Less than 2% of the sample is taken by the ten largest. The sample comprised PBMCs or T cells enriched from blood (not recorded which). These receptors all stem from a man in his forties who had recovered from COVID-19.

The chain links TRBV5-1 to TRBJ1-2; D is uncertain. The CDR3 loop spans 19 amino acids. Between the trimmed V and J ends, which lost 4 bases and 7 bases, there was a span of 32 bases. Germline V lookup: CDR1 SGHRS, CDR2 YFSETQ. This CDR3 reads CASSREPGNLSPRPRGYTF. CDR3 nucleotides: TGCGCCAGCAGCCGGGAACCAGGAAATTTGTCTCCTCGTCCTCGTGGCTACACCTTC.

This chain uses TRBV28 with TRBJ2-1, with 9 bases aligning to TRBD1. CDR1 and CDR2 from the germline V gene are MDHEN and SYDVKM. This CDR3 spans 15 amino acids. V shed 5 bases, J shed 7 bases, and the junction held 9 bases outside the gene matches. This chain's CDR3 is CASSAPGTGWNEQFF. The DNA of the CDR3 is TGTGCCAGCAGTGCCCCCGGGACAGGGTGGAATGAGCAGTTCTTC.

The V gene is TRBV28, the J gene TRBJ2-7, with D possibly TRBD1 on 6 matching bases. Germline loops: CDR1 MDHEN, CDR2 SYDVKM. Between the trimmed V and J ends, which lost 6 bases and 0 bases, there was a span of 15 bases. This CDR3 has 15 residues. The CDR3 region is CASSFGLDSSYEQYF. CDR3 DNA: TGTGCCAGCAGCTTCGGTTTGGACAGCTCCTACGAGCAGTACTTC.

This chain uses TRBV6-5 with TRBJ2-3, with unresolved D. The CDR3 extends over 12 amino acids. CDR1 and CDR2 from the germline V gene are MNHEY and SVGAGI. V gave up 8 bases and J gave up 0 bases, with 6 bases separating them. For the CDR3, the DNA is TGTGCCAGCCGAGTTAGCACAGATACGCAGTATTTT. Translated, it gives CASRVSTDTQYF.

This chain connects TRBV19 to TRBJ1-3; 8 bases match TRBD1. There are 15 residues in the CDR3. With V trimmed by 6 bases and J by 4 bases, 8 bases remained unmatched. From germline, CDR1 is LNHDA and CDR2 SQIVND (reference sequence). Written as DNA, the CDR3 is TGTGCCAGTAGAACCGGGACAGGACGAGGAAACACCATATATTTT. Residues: CASRTGTGRGNTIYF.

This clone was detected only once. This chain links TRBV6-5 with TRBJ1-2; 7 positions agree with TRBD1. Germline lookup yields CDR1 MNHEY and CDR2 SVGAGI. The CDR3 contains 13 residues. The V segment lost 5 bases and the J segment 8 bases; nucleotides outside the gene matches: 8. The CDR3 DNA reads as TGTGCCAGCAGTCGAGGACAGGAGCGGGGCTACACCTTC. Its translation is CASSRGQERGYTF.

This chain uses TRBV11-2 with TRBJ2-7, with 8 nucleotides matching TRBD1. Losses at the gene ends were 3 bases for V and 0 bases for J; bases not matched to a gene: 10. The CDR3 length is 17 residues. The germline CDR1 and CDR2 sequences are SGHAT and FQNNGV. For the CDR3, the DNA is TGTGCCAGCAGCTTGGGACAGGTCCTTCGTAGCTCCTACGAGCAGTACTTC. It codes for CASSLGQVLRSSYEQYF. Using reference TRBV11-2 and TRBJ2-7 for the parts outside the CDR3, the full variable domain is EAGVAQSPRYKIIEKRQSVAFWCNPISGHATLYWYQQILGQGPKLLIQFQNNGVVDDSQLPKDRFSAERLKGVDSTLKIQPAKLEDSAVYLCASSLGQVLRSSYEQYFGPGTRLTVT.

The chain uses TRBV2 and TRBJ2-2, with 8 bases lining up with TRBD1. The germline V gene has CDR1 SNHLY and CDR2 FYNNEI. J lost 4 bases, V lost 2 bases, and 3 bases had no gene match. The CDR3 has 15 residues. The CDR3 reads CASSEQGAGTGELFF. CDR3 sequence (DNA): TGTGCCAGCAGTGAACAGGGGGCAGGCACCGGGGAGCTGTTTTTT.

Worth noting for this clone: Its ends do not fully match the called genes, so a read error is possible. The CDR3 sequence is CANSLSGNYEQYF. The CDR3 DNA follows: TGTGCCAACAGTTTGAGCGGAAACTACGAGCAGTACTTC. This chain uses TRBV6-5 with TRBJ2-7, with a tentative D call TRBD2 (5 bases). This CDR3 has 13 amino acids. The germline CDR1 and CDR2 sequences are MNHEY and SVGAGI.

The chain combines TRBV15 with TRBJ2-1; 9 bases fit TRBD2. Germline CDR1 is LNHNV and CDR2 is YYDKDF (reference sequence). J lost 3 bases, V lost 5 bases, and 8 bases had no gene match. The CDR3 is 16 residues long. CDR3 in DNA: TGTGCCACCAGCGCATCCATAGCGGGGGACTACAATGAGCAGTTCTTC. This encodes CATSASIAGDYNEQFF.

The CDR3 DNA reads TGCAGCGTACCGGACAGGGGGCGCACCTATGGCTACACCTTC. Translated, it gives CSVPDRGRTYGYTF. The rearrangement links TRBV29-1 to TRBJ1-2; 11 bases agree with TRBD1. J was trimmed by 4 bases and V by 6 bases; bases with no gene match: 7. CDR3 length: 14 residues. CDR1 SQVTM and CDR2 ANQGSEA come from the germline V gene.

This chain uses TRBV18 with TRBJ2-7; D is perhaps TRBD1 (7 bases). There are 14 residues in the CDR3. Trimming removed 3 bases from V and 5 bases from J, with 14 bases in between. Germline V gene sequence: CDR1 KGHSH, CDR2 LQKENI. CDR3 region: CASSPRDRTHEQYF. Written as DNA, the CDR3 is TGTGCCAGCTCACCGCGGGACAGAACCCACGAGCAGTACTTC.

The gene calls are TRBV4-3 and TRBJ2-2; 10 nucleotides match TRBD1. V gave up 0 bases and J gave up 6 bases; unmatched junction bases: 7. The CDR3 has 17 amino acids. Germline CDR1 is LGHNA and CDR2 is YSLEER. The CDR3 DNA reads as TGCGCCAGCAGCCAAGAAGGAGGGACAGGGGAGGCCGGGGAGCTGTTTTTT. Encoded protein: CASSQEGGTGEAGELFF.

The chain couples TRBV3-1 (or the pseudogene TRBV3-2) to TRBJ2-2; 7 positions match TRBD1. V shed 4 bases and J 1 base; nucleotides not matched to a gene: 12. From germline, CDR1 is LGHDT and CDR2 YNNKEL (reference sequence). The CDR3 sequence is 18 residues long. The CDR3 sequence: CASSLTALGQVNTGELFF. In DNA, the CDR3 is TGTGCCAGCAGCCTTACTGCCCTTGGACAGGTGAACACCGGGGAGCTGTTTTTT.

This clone has just one count. The chain links TRBV5-8 to TRBJ1-2; D not certain. This CDR3 is built from 15 residues. V was shortened by 2 bases and J by 4 bases, with 15 bases between the two germline ends. The germline CDR1 and CDR2 sequences are SGHTS and YDEGEE. CDR3 sequence reads: CASSFLTGGLYGYTF. DNA of the CDR3: TGTGCCAGCAGCTTTTTGACGGGTGGACTCTATGGCTACACCTTC.

This clone was counted between two and nine times. V and J are TRBV7-2 and TRBJ2-3, with D perhaps TRBD1 (6 bases). The CDR3 has 13 residues. Germline CDR1 is SGHTA and CDR2 is FQGNSA. V lost 5 bases, J lost 6 bases, and 12 bases lay in between. The CDR3 DNA reads as TGTGCCAGCAGCCTCAGGGGTGCGGATACGCAGTATTTT. It is translated as CASSLRGADTQYF.

The rearrangement links TRBV4-2 to TRBJ2-7; D possibly corresponds to TRBD1 (6 bases). Germline assignment: CDR1 LGHNA and CDR2 YNFKEQ. Deletions cut 4 bases from V and 3 bases from J, with 10 bases between. There are 13 residues in the CDR3. This CDR3 reads CASSPGQSYEQYF. CDR3 nucleotides: TGTGCCAGCAGCCCAGGACAGAGCTACGAGCAGTACTTC.